Sequencing of this TCR beta chain was carried out in a study of vaccination effects on CD4 cells after COVID-19. Worth noting for this clone: Antigen: not known.

Assay used: immunoSEQ multiplex PCR; TCRdb lists only in-frame clones, some missing. The sample includes approximately 30,000 clones, approximately 81% of them seen just once. Cells that had been cultured for less than 13 days were the source of isolated CD4+ T cells. The individual was infected with SARS-CoV-2 between March and December 2020, as confirmed by PCR. Vaccination of participants consisted of two doses of either the BNT162b2 or mRNA-1273 vaccine. CDR3 size: 15 residues. Germline CDR1 SGHTA, CDR2 FQGNSA. Trimming left V 1 base short and J 9 bases short, with 16 bases between. The receptor comes from a human donor who had a prior SARS-CoV-2 infection. The rearrangement links TRBV7-2 to TRBJ2-1; D is ambiguous. Here the sequenced sample was CD4+ T cells from PBMCs cultured without peptide, taken after COVID-19 vaccination. The CDR3, as DNA: TGTGCCAGCAGCTTAGTAATGTCAGGTGTCGGTGAGCAGTTCTTC. Amino acids: CASSLVMSGVGEQFF.